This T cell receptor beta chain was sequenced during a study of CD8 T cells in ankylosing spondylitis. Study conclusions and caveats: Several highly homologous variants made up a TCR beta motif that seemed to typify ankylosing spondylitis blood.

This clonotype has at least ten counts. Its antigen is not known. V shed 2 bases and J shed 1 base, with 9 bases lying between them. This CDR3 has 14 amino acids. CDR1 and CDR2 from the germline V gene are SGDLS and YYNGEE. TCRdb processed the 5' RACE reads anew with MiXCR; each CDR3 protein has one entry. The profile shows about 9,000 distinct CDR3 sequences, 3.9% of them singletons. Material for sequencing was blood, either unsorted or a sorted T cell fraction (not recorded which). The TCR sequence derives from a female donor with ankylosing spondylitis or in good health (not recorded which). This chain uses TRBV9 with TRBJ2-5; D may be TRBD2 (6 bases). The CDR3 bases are TGTGCCAGCAGCGTCGGGGGATCCCAAGAGACCCAGTACTTC. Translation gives CASSVGGSQETQYF.